This TCR beta chain emerged from a study of blood T cell repertoires in COVID-19. Study overall: PBMCs, B-cell-depleted T cells, or T cells provided the cDNA or gDNA that made up the material.

Patients from Seattle were sampled longitudinally, starting during active infection. Sequencing was performed with immunoSEQ multiplex PCR; in TCRdb, only in-frame clones are kept and a portion is missing. Among almost 200,000 clones listed, roughly 80% were seen once. V shed 6 bases and J shed 0 bases, with 12 bases lying between them. CDR1 and CDR2 from the germline V gene are MNHNY and SVGAGI (reference sequence). This CDR3 comprises 15 residues. V gene TRBV6-6 combines with J gene TRBJ2-1; a weak D match, TRBD2 (6 bases). The TCR was taken from a woman aged 40 to 49 with COVID-19, enrolled during active disease. The source material was peripheral blood. The CDR3 loop is CASRLSGSSYNEQFF. CDR3 coding DNA: TGTGCCAGCAGACTTAGCGGAAGCTCCTACAATGAGCAGTTCTTC.